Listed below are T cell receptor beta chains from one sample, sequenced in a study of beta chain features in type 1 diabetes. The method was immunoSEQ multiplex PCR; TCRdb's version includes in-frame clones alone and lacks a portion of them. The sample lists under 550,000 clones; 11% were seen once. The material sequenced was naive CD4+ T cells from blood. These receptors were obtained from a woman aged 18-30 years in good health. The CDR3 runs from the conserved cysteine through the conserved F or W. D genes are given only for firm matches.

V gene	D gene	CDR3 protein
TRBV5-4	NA	CASSSNKGDQETQYF
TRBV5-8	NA	CASSLETQYF
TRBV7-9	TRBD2	CASSLLAGGDYF
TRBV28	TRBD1	CASSWNRGHGYTF
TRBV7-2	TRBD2	CASSLDRGRALADTQYF
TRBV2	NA	CASSPRQLRETQYF
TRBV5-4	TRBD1	CASSPRGQGGDEQFF
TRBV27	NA	CASSRDGIWTEAFF
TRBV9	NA	CASSVGRSSGANVLTF
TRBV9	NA	CASSKETGFYGYTF
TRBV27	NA	CASSRKGRESPLHF
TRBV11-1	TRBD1	CASSSYRDRVTGELFF
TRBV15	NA	CATSRDQYAEQFF
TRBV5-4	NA	CASSLVGAGGYTF
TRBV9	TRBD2	CASSAELAGGPNEQFF